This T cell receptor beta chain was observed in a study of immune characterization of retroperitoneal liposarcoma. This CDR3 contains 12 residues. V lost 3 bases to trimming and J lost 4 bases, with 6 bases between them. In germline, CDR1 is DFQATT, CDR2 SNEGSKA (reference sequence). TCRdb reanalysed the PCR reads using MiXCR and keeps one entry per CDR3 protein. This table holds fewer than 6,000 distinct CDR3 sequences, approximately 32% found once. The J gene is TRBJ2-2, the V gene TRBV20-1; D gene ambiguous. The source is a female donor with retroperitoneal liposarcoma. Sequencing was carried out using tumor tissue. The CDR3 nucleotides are TGCAGTGCTAGGTCCGTCACCGGGGAGCTGTTTTTT. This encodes CSARSVTGELFF.